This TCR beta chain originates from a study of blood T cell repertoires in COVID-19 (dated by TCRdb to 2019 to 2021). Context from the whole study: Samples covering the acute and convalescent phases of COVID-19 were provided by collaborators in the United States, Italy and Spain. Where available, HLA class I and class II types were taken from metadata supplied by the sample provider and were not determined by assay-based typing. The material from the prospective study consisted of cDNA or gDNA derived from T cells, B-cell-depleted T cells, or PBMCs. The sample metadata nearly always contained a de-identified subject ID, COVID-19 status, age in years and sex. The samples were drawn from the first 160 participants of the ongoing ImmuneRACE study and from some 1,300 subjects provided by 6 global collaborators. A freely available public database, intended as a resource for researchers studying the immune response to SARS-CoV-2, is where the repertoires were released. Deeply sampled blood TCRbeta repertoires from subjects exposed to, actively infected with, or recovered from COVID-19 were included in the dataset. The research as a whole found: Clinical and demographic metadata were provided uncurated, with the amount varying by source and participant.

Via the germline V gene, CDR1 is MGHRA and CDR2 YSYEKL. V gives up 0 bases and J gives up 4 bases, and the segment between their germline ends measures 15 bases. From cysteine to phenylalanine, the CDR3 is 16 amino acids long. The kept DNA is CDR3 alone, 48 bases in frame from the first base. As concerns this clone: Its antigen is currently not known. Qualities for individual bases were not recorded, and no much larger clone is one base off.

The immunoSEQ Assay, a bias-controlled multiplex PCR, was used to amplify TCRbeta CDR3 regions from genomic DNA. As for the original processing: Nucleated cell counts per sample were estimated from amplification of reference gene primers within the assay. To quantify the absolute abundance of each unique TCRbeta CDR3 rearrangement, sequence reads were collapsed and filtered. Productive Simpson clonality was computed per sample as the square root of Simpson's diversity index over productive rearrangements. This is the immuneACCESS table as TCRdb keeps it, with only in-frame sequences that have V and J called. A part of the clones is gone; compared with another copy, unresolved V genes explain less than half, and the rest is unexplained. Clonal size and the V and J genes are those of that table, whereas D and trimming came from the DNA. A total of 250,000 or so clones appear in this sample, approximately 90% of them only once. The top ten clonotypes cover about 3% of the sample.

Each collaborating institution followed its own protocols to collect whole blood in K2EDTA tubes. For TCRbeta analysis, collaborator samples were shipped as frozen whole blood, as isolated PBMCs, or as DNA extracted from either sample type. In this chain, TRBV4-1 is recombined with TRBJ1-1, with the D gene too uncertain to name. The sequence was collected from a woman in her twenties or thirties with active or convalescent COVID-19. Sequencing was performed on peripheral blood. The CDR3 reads CASSQDRWQSLTEAFF. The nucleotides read TGCGCCAGCAGCCAAGATCGATGGCAATCGCTCACTGAAGCTTTCTTT.